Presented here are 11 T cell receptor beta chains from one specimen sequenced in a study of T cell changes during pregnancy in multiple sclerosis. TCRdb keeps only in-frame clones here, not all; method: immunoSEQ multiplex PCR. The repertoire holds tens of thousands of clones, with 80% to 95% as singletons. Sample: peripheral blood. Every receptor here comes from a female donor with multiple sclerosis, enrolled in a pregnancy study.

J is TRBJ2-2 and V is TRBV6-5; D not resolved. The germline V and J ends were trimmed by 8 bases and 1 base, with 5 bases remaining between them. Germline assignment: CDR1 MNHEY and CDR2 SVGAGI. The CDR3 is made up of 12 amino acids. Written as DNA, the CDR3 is TGTGCCAGCGGGTGGAACACCGGGGAGCTGTTTTTT. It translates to CASGWNTGELFF.

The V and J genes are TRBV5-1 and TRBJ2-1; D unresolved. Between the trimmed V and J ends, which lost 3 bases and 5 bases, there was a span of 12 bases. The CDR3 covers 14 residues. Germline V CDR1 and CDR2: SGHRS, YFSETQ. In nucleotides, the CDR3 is TGCGCCAGCAGCTCGGCGCAGCCCCACAATGAGCAGTTCTTC. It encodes CASSSAQPHNEQFF.

Here the CDR3 reads CASWLAGGGGEQYF. In DNA, the CDR3 is TGTGCCAGCTGGCTAGCGGGAGGGGGGGGCGAGCAGTACTTC. This chain connects TRBV6-5 to TRBJ2-7; 12 bases match TRBD2. Germline lookup yields CDR1 MNHEY and CDR2 SVGAGI. The junction had 8 bases not matched to a gene; V was cut back by 8 bases and J by 6 bases. CDR3 length equals 14 residues.

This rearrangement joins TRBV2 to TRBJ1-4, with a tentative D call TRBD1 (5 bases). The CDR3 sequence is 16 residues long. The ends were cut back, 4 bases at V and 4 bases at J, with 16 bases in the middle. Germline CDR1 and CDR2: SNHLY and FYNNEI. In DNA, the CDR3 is TGTGCCAGCAGTGTCTTGCTCGGGACGGATAATGAAAAACTGTTTTTT. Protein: CASSVLLGTDNEKLFF.

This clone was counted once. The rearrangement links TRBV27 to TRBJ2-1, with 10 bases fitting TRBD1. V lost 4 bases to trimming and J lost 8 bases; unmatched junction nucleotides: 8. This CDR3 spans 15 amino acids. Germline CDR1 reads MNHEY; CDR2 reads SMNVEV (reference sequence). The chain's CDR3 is CASSYPGQGEDEQFF. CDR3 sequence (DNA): TGTGCCAGCAGTTACCCTGGACAGGGGGAAGATGAGCAGTTCTTC.

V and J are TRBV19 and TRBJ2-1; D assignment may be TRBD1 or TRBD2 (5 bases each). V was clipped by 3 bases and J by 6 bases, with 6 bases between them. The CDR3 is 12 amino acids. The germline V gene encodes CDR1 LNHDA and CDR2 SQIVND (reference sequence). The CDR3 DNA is TGTGCCAGTAGTATTGGGGGCAATGAGCAGTTCTTC. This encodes CASSIGGNEQFF.

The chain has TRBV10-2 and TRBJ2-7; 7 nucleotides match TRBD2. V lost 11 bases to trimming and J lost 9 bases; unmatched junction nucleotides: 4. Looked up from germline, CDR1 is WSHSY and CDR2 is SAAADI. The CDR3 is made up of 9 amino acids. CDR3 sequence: CAESGGQYF. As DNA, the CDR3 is TGCGCCGAGTCGGGGGGGCAGTACTTC.

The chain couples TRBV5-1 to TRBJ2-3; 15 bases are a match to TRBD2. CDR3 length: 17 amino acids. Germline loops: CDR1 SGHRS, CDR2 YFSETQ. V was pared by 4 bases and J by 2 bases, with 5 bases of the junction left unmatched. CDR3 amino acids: CASSRGLAGGNTDTQYF. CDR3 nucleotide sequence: TGCGCCAGCAGCAGAGGACTAGCGGGAGGGAACACAGATACGCAGTATTTT. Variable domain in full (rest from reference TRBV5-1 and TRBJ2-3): KAGVTQTPRYLIKTRGQQVTLSCSPISGHRSVSWYQQTPGQGLQFLFEYFSETQRNKGNFPGRFSGRQFSNSRSEMNVSTLELGDSALYLCASSRGLAGGNTDTQYFGPGTRLTVL.

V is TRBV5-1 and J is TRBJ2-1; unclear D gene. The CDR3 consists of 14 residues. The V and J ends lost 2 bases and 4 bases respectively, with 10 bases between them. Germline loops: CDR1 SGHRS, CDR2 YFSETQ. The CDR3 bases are TGCGCCAGCAGCTTATCGGACCCTTACAATGAGCAGTTCTTC. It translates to CASSLSDPYNEQFF.

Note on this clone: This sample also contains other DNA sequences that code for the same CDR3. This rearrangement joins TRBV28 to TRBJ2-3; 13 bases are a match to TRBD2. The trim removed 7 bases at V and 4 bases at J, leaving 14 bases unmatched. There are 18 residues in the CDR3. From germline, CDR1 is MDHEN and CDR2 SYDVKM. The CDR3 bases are TGTGCCAGCACCACATCACTAGCGGGAGGGCCTGGACCAGATACGCAGTATTTT. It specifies CASTTSLAGGPGPDTQYF.

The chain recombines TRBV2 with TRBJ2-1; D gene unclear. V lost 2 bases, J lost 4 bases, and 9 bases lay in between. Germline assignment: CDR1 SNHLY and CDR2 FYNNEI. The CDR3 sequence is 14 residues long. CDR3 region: CASSEWVDYNEQFF. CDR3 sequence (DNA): TGTGCCAGCAGTGAATGGGTGGATTACAATGAGCAGTTCTTC. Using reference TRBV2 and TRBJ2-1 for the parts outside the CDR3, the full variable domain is EPEVTQTPSHQVTQMGQEVILRCVPISNHLYFYWYRQILGQKVEFLVSFYNNEISEKSEIFDDQFSVERPDGSNFTLKIRSTKLEDSAMYFCASSEWVDYNEQFFGPGTRLTVL.